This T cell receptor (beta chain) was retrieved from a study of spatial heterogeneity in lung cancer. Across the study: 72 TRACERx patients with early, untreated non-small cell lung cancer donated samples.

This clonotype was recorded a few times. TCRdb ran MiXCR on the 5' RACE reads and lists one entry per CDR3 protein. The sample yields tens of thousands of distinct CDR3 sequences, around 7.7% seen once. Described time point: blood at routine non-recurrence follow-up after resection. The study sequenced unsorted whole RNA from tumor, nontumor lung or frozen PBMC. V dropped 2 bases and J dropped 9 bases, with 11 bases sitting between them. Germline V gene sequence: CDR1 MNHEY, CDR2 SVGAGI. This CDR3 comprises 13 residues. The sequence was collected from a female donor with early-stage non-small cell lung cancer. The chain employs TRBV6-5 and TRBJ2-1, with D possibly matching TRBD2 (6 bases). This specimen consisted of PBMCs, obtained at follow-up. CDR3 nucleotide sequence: TGTGCCAGCAGTTACGGAGGGGTTCGTGAGCAGTTCTTC. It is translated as CASSYGGVREQFF.